This T cell receptor (beta chain) was sequenced in a study of T cell responses to AZD1222 COVID-19 vaccine. Broader study findings: Unmutated regions of variants are reportedly targeted by nearly half of spike-specific TCRs.

Profiling relied on immunoSEQ multiplex PCR, and the TCRdb table lists in-frame clones only, not all of them. The data hold approximately 76,000 clones, with roughly 80% observed a single time. The CDR3 runs 15 residues. V was clipped by 0 bases and J by 4 bases, with 11 bases between them. The germline V gene encodes CDR1 SGHDT and CDR2 YYEEEE. In this sample, this clone turned up a few times. Its antigen is currently unknown. The TCR originated in an adult in good health. The specimen was peripheral blood, collected on day 0 of AZD1222 vaccination. The genes are TRBV5-6 and TRBJ1-5, with D possibly TRBD1 on 5 matching bases. The CDR3 is CASSLAPGGNQPQHF. The CDR3 nucleotides are TGTGCCAGCAGCTTGGCCCCCGGGGGAAATCAGCCCCAGCATTTT. Looking up the rest from reference TRBV5-6 and TRBJ1-5 gives the full variable domain: DAGVTQSPTHLIKTRGQQVTLRCSPKSGHDTVSWYQQALGQGPQFIFQYYEEEERQRGNFPDRFSGHQFPNYSSELNVNALLLGDSALYLCASSLAPGGNQPQHFGDGTRLSIL.